This T cell receptor beta chain derives from a study of T cells after posttransplantation cyclophosphamide. The CDR3 loop spans 12 amino acids. Germline-derived CDR1 and CDR2 are MNHEY and SVGAGI. Trimming took 6 bases from V and 8 from J, leaving 12 bases between them. With respect to this clone: The antigen remains undetermined.

A marrow graft followed busulfan-fludarabine conditioning, with cyclophosphamide on days +3 and +4. Here immunoSEQ multiplex PCR was the method, and the copy in TCRdb shows in-frame clones only, minus some. Among 23,000 or so clones listed, about nine tenths were seen once. General study points: Donor CD8+ memory clones often dominated recipient blood repertoires at later times. Tissue-infiltrating T cells from skin or gut overlapped little with blood T cells. Recipient CMV seropositivity and CMV reactivation strongly tracked TRB clonality.

Sample: PBMCs, taken after allogeneic stem cell transplant with posttransplant cyclophosphamide. The receptor's source is a female patient aged 30-39 years who received an allogeneic stem cell transplant from an unrelated donor, was CMV-positive, and had no GVHD. Some T cells may possibly be graft donor cells. This chain uses TRBV6-5 with TRBJ2-3; D gene unclear. The chain's CDR3 is CASRADSGTQYF. CDR3 nucleotide sequence: TGTGCCAGCAGAGCCGACTCGGGTACGCAGTATTTT.